The T cell receptor (beta chain) under discussion was sequenced for a study of Graves' ophthalmopathy and Graves' hyperthyroidism. Germline V lookup: CDR1 MNHNS, CDR2 SASEGT. This CDR3 contains 14 residues. After removal of 6 bases from V and 3 bases from J, the junction contained 5 bases not matched to a gene. Researchers took RNA transcripts and amplified TCR beta CDR3 regions from them. Following a first-round RT-PCR that used HTBI primers, a second-round multiplex PCR was carried out. Using its own MiXCR run on the multiplex PCR reads, TCRdb lists one record per CDR3 protein. The data hold roughly 420,000 distinct CDR3 sequences, with around 21% observed a single time. Ophthalmopathy not arising within 18 months of follow-up defined hyperthyroidism as stable. Aged 18 to 65, hyperthyroidism patients had been newly diagnosed, with under 2 months' duration. The starting material, more than 8 ml of fresh peripheral blood, provided the PBMCs.

The sample taken for sequencing was peripheral blood. The TCR was taken from a woman aged 18-29 years with stable Graves' hyperthyroidism. The chain couples TRBV6-1 to TRBJ1-2; TRBD1 aligns across 9 bases. The CDR3 coding sequence is TGTGCCAGCAGATCGACAGGGGGAGACTATGGCTACACCTTC. This sequence encodes CASRSTGGDYGYTF.